The rows below give T cell receptor beta chains drawn from one sample of a study of early T cells in non-severe SARS-CoV-2 infection. From the 5' RACE reads, TCRdb called clonotypes with MiXCR, one entry per CDR3 protein. The data contain 20,000 to 25,000 distinct CDR3 sequences, 3.5% to 5% of them singletons. Sequencing used whole blood. The receptor set was obtained from an adult who was a healthcare worker with PCR-confirmed SARS-CoV-2 infection or an uninfected control (not recorded which). Each CDR3 is given with its conserved first and last residue. The D gene is left open where the match is weak. Size values are once, few and many counts, or a class for expanded clones, and some rows have none.

d_call: .; v_call: TRBV2; clone_size: .; j_call: TRBJ2-7; cdr3_nt: TGTGCCAGCAGTGAACACCGGGACGGACCCTACGAGCAGTACTTC; cdr3_aa: CASSEHRDGPYEQYF
d_call: TRBD1; v_call: TRBV7-9; clone_size: many; j_call: TRBJ2-1; cdr3_nt: TGTGCCAGCAGCCATGGGACAGAGACAAGGGCGTTCTTC; cdr3_aa: CASSHGTETRAFF
d_call: .; v_call: TRBV29-1; clone_size: few; j_call: TRBJ2-1; cdr3_nt: TGCAGCGTTGCCAGGGGAGGCGATGAGCAGTTCTTC; cdr3_aa: CSVARGGDEQFF
d_call: .; v_call: TRBV6-6; clone_size: many; j_call: TRBJ2-7; cdr3_nt: TGTGCCAGCAGTTACTCCCTTTCCGGGCAGTACTTC; cdr3_aa: CASSYSLSGQYF
d_call: .; v_call: TRBV5-4; clone_size: medium-sized; j_call: TRBJ2-5; cdr3_nt: TGTGCCAGCAGTTCGGACCGGCGGAAAGAGACCCAGTACTTC; cdr3_aa: CASSSDRRKETQYF
d_call: TRBD1; v_call: TRBV29-1; clone_size: many; j_call: TRBJ2-1; cdr3_nt: TGCAGCGTCGGACAGGGCGATGAGCAGTTCTTC; cdr3_aa: CSVGQGDEQFF
d_call: .; v_call: TRBV5-6; clone_size: many; j_call: TRBJ2-1; cdr3_nt: TGTGCCAGCAGCTTGGGGGCAAGGAATGAGCAGTTCTTC; cdr3_aa: CASSLGARNEQFF
d_call: .; v_call: TRBV28; clone_size: many; j_call: TRBJ1-2; cdr3_nt: TGTGCCAGCAGCTCCTGGCAGACGTATGGCTACACCTTC; cdr3_aa: CASSSWQTYGYTF
d_call: TRBD1; v_call: TRBV18; clone_size: many; j_call: TRBJ2-5; cdr3_nt: TGTGCCAGCTCACCCCGGGACAGGGACCAAGAGACCCAGTACTTC; cdr3_aa: CASSPRDRDQETQYF
d_call: .; v_call: TRBV6-6; clone_size: many; j_call: TRBJ2-5; cdr3_nt: TGTGCCAGCAGTCCGACACAGACTCCAGAGACCCAGTACTTC; cdr3_aa: CASSPTQTPETQYF
d_call: TRBD2; v_call: TRBV20-1; clone_size: .; j_call: TRBJ2-1; cdr3_nt: TGCAGTGCTAGCGGACGGGGGGGTAGCAACAATGAGCAGTTCTTC; cdr3_aa: CSASGRGGSNNEQFF
d_call: TRBD2; v_call: TRBV7-2; clone_size: many; j_call: TRBJ2-5; cdr3_nt: TGTGCCAGCAGCTTAGCAGCGGGACTAGCGGGGGGGCGCGCCGACTTC; cdr3_aa: CASSLAAGLAGGRADF
d_call: .; v_call: TRBV4-3; clone_size: few; j_call: TRBJ2-7; cdr3_nt: TGCGCCAGCAGCCAAGATCTCGGGACACGTACCTACGAGCAGTACTTC; cdr3_aa: CASSQDLGTRTYEQYF
d_call: TRBD1; v_call: TRBV7-2; clone_size: many; j_call: TRBJ1-5; cdr3_nt: TGTGCCAGCAGCACCAAGACAGGGGGCGCCGCTCAGCCCCAGCATTTT; cdr3_aa: CASSTKTGGAAQPQHF
d_call: TRBD1; v_call: TRBV12-3/TRBV12-4; clone_size: many; j_call: TRBJ2-7; cdr3_nt: TGTGCCAGCAGTTTGGCGACAGGGGTATACGAGCAGTACTTC; cdr3_aa: CASSLATGVYEQYF
d_call: .; v_call: TRBV20-1; clone_size: .; j_call: TRBJ1-6; cdr3_nt: TGCAGTGCTAGCCGCCCCGAGGGAGTTCCACCCCTCCACTTT; cdr3_aa: CSASRPEGVPPLHF
d_call: .; v_call: TRBV10-3; clone_size: few; j_call: TRBJ2-2; cdr3_nt: TGTGCCATCAGTGAGTCCGGTCGGGGAAACGGGGAGCTGTTTTTT; cdr3_aa: CAISESGRGNGELFF
d_call: .; v_call: TRBV14; clone_size: many; j_call: TRBJ2-7; cdr3_nt: TGTGCCAGCAGCCTCTCAAGGGGCGAAACCAGGATTAGCTCCTACGAGCAGTACTTC; cdr3_aa: CASSLSRGETRISSYEQYF
d_call: .; v_call: TRBV5-1; clone_size: .; j_call: TRBJ1-5; cdr3_nt: TGCGCCAGCAGCTTGGAGAGTGGCCCGGGGCCCCAGCATTTT; cdr3_aa: CASSLESGPGPQHF
d_call: .; v_call: TRBV7-7; clone_size: many; j_call: TRBJ2-2; cdr3_nt: TGTGCTAGCAGTCCGTCACCGAACACCGGGGAGCTGTTTTTT; cdr3_aa: CASSPSPNTGELFF
d_call: TRBD2; v_call: TRBV11-2; clone_size: large; j_call: TRBJ2-5; cdr3_nt: TGTGCCAGCAGCCTACTAGCGGGGCAAGAGACCCAGTACTTC; cdr3_aa: CASSLLAGQETQYF
d_call: .; v_call: TRBV6-2/TRBV6-3; clone_size: many; j_call: TRBJ1-5; cdr3_nt: TGTGCCAGCACCCTCAGGGGCGGTACAAGCAATCAGCCCCAGCATTTT; cdr3_aa: CASTLRGGTSNQPQHF
d_call: .; v_call: TRBV5-6; clone_size: many; j_call: TRBJ2-4; cdr3_nt: TGTGCCAGCAGCGCCCCGGGATTAGTGTGGGCCAAAAACATTCAGTACTTC; cdr3_aa: CASSAPGLVWAKNIQYF
d_call: .; v_call: TRBV6-2/TRBV6-3; clone_size: few; j_call: TRBJ1-1; cdr3_nt: TGTGCCAGCAGTTACGCGACTTTAAAGGGGAGAACGGGGACTGAAGCTTTCTTT; cdr3_aa: CASSYATLKGRTGTEAFF
d_call: .; v_call: TRBV6-9; clone_size: .; j_call: TRBJ2-5; cdr3_nt: TGTGCCAGCAACCACAGGAAGACCCAGTACTTC; cdr3_aa: CASNHRKTQYF
d_call: .; v_call: TRBV23-1; clone_size: .; j_call: TRBJ2-5; cdr3_nt: TGCGCCAGCAGCCTTCCCGAACGTGGGGGCGTGAAGACCCAGTACTTC; cdr3_aa: CASSLPERGGVKTQYF